This is a list of T cell receptor beta chains from one sample in a study of graft-versus-host responses after intestinal transplantation. Profiling relied on immunoSEQ multiplex PCR, and the TCRdb table lists in-frame clones only, not all of them. The table has around 29,000 clones, around 92% seen once. The specimen comprised PBMCs, sampled approximately 69 days after intestinal transplant. These receptors were obtained from a human patient who received an intestinal transplant, so some T cells may come from the graft donor. The CDR3 runs from the conserved cysteine through the conserved F or W. The D gene is left open where the match is weak. The size of a clone is reported for some rows only, either as once, few or many, or as a class for expanded clones.

V	J	size	D	CDR3	DNA
TRBV6-1	TRBJ2-1	.	.	CASSAFLGPPNNEQFF	TGTGCCAGCAGTGCTTTCCTAGGTCCGCCTAACAATGAGCAGTTCTTC
TRBV7-9	TRBJ2-3	.	.	CASSAQPGTSTDTQYF	TGTGCCAGCAGCGCACAACCCGGGACTAGCACAGATACGCAGTATTTT
TRBV30	TRBJ1-1	.	TRBD1	CACSQQGAEAFF	TGTGCCTGTAGTCAACAGGGGGCTGAAGCTTTCTTT
TRBV7-9	TRBJ2-2	.	.	CASSSGARNTGELFF	TGTGCCAGCAGCTCGGGGGCCCGAAACACCGGGGAGCTGTTTTTT
TRBV19	TRBJ2-7	.	TRBD2	CASSIGAGGSYEQYF	TGTGCCAGTAGTATAGGAGCGGGAGGTTCTTACGAGCAGTACTTC
TRBV28	TRBJ2-7	.	TRBD1	CASSLWRSPRTGGSYEQYF	TGTGCCAGCAGTTTATGGAGGTCCCCACGGACAGGGGGCTCCTACGAGCAGTACTTC
TRBV2	TRBJ2-1	.	TRBD1	CATFDRVSNEQFF	TGTGCCACCTTCGACAGGGTAAGCAATGAGCAGTTCTTC
TRBV6-9	TRBJ1-4	once	.	CASSYWPSAGEKLFF	TGTGCCAGCAGTTATTGGCCGTCCGCAGGGGAAAAACTGTTTTTT
TRBV27	TRBJ2-1	.	TRBD2	CASSLGTSGSIKQFF	TGTGCCAGCAGTCTCGGGACTAGCGGGAGTATAAAGCAGTTCTTC
TRBV5-5	TRBJ2-1	.	TRBD1	CASSLLSGQSYNEQFF	TGTGCCAGCAGCCTCCTCTCGGGACAGTCCTACAATGAGCAGTTCTTC
TRBV18	TRBJ2-3	.	.	CASSPLQGGGYF	TGTGCCAGCTCACCACTCCAGGGGGGTGGTTATTTT
TRBV12-5	TRBJ2-7	.	.	CASGLPSQLGYEQYF	TGTGCTAGTGGTTTGCCCAGCCAGCTGGGCTACGAGCAGTACTTC
TRBV5-5	TRBJ2-7	.	.	CASSPGQSSYEQYF	TGTGCCAGCAGCCCCGGCCAAAGCTCCTACGAGCAGTACTTC
TRBV27	TRBJ1-5	.	.	CASSLQINQPQHF	TGTGCCAGCAGTTTACAGATAAATCAGCCCCAGCATTTT
TRBV18	TRBJ2-5	.	.	CASSEETQYF	TGTGCCAGCTCCGAAGAGACCCAGTACTTC
TRBV28	TRBJ1-5	.	.	CASSSITPGEPQHF	TGTGCCAGCAGTTCCATTACCCCCGGGGAGCCCCAGCATTTT
TRBV7-9	TRBJ2-7	.	.	CASSSPVLSDGYYEQYF	TGTGCCAGCAGCTCACCTGTACTTTCGGACGGATACTACGAGCAGTACTTC
TRBV19	TRBJ1-1	.	.	CASAETAGTEAFF	TGTGCCAGTGCGGAGACAGCCGGGACTGAAGCTTTCTTT
TRBV5-1	TRBJ1-1	.	TRBD1	CASSSRQGAGGEAFF	TGCGCCAGCAGCAGCCGACAGGGGGCTGGGGGTGAAGCTTTCTTT
TRBV30	TRBJ2-7	.	.	CAWNLDRDYEQYF	TGTGCCTGGAATCTGGACAGAGACTACGAGCAGTACTTC
TRBV19	TRBJ1-5	.	.	CASSWGSQPQHF	TGTGCCAGTAGTTGGGGTTCCCAGCCCCAGCATTTT
TRBV6-5	TRBJ1-2	.	TRBD1	CASSPRGGYDYGYTF	TGTGCCAGCAGCCCCAGGGGGGGGTACGACTATGGCTACACCTTC
TRBV5-1	TRBJ1-1	.	.	CASSLDQGTRTEAFF	TGCGCCAGCAGCTTGGATCAGGGTACGAGGACTGAAGCTTTCTTT
TRBV5-5	TRBJ1-2	.	TRBD1	CASSFPGQGRGYTF	TGTGCCAGCAGCTTCCCGGGACAGGGGCGAGGCTACACCTTC
TRBV4-1	TRBJ2-3	.	TRBD2	CASNTLYRRGDHTDTQYF	TGCGCCAGCAACACCCTTTATCGGCGGGGGGACCACACAGATACGCAGTATTTT
TRBV7-6	TRBJ2-7	.	TRBD2	CASSVGLAGVGNEQYF	TGTGCCAGCAGCGTAGGACTAGCGGGAGTCGGAAACGAGCAGTACTTC
TRBV4-1	TRBJ1-5	.	.	CASSPIGPSSNQPQHF	TGCGCCAGCAGCCCAATAGGGCCCTCGAGCAATCAGCCCCAGCATTTT
TRBV6-5	TRBJ1-5	.	.	CASSETRNQPQHF	TGTGCCAGCAGTGAGACCCGCAATCAGCCCCAGCATTTT
TRBV19	TRBJ2-3	.	TRBD2	CASSSTTSGFDHTQYF	TGTGCCAGTAGTTCGACCACTAGCGGGTTCGACCATACGCAGTATTTT
TRBV7-9	TRBJ1-4	few	.	CASSLFVGADEKLFF	TGTGCCAGCAGCTTATTTGTGGGCGCCGATGAAAAACTGTTTTTT
TRBV7-9	TRBJ2-7	.	.	CALSGWRLLVEQYF	TGTGCCCTCTCGGGTTGGAGACTCCTGGTCGAGCAGTACTTC
TRBV4-3	TRBJ2-5	.	.	CASSQVSTVQETQYF	TGCGCCAGCAGCCAAGTATCGACGGTCCAAGAGACCCAGTACTTC
TRBV6-1	TRBJ2-7	.	TRBD1	CASSVARGTGPYEQYF	TGTGCCAGCAGTGTCGCGAGGGGGACAGGACCCTACGAGCAGTACTTC
TRBV4-2	TRBJ1-2	.	TRBD1	CASSQKGTGTGDYGYTF	TGTGCCAGCAGCCAAAAAGGCACCGGGACAGGCGATTATGGCTACACCTTC
TRBV27	TRBJ1-1	.	TRBD1	CASSFLPGGDRVTEAFF	TGTGCCAGCAGTTTCTTGCCGGGGGGGGACAGGGTCACTGAAGCTTTCTTT
TRBV13	TRBJ1-4	.	TRBD1	CASSPGGGEEGNEKLFF	TGTGCCAGCAGCCCGGGAGGGGGCGAAGAAGGTAATGAAAAACTGTTTTTT
TRBV2	TRBJ2-4	.	.	CASSEASTGWVLLAKNIQYF	TGTGCCAGCAGTGAAGCTTCTACAGGGTGGGTGTTGCTAGCCAAAAACATTCAGTACTTC